The 25 T cell receptor beta chains below all came from one sample that was sequenced in a study of cytotoxic CD8 clonotypes in ibrutinib-treated CLL. Only in-frame clones appear in the TCRdb table, and some are missing; sequencing was by immunoSEQ multiplex PCR. The sample gives 50,000 to 65,000 clones, about three quarters of which show up once; 43% is in the top ten. Sequencing used PBMCs, obtained after 12 months of ibrutinib treatment. These receptors were taken from a human donor with chronic lymphocytic leukemia.

The chain recombines TRBV15 with TRBJ2-2; 8 nucleotides line up with TRBD2. CDR3 length: 15 residues. With V trimmed by 6 bases and J by 4 bases, 7 bases remained unmatched. CDR1 is LNHNV and CDR2 is YYDKDF in the germline V gene (reference sequence). CDR3 region: CATSDGRAGTGELFF. DNA for the CDR3: TGTGCCACCAGTGACGGGAGGGCCGGCACCGGGGAGCTGTTTTTT.

This chain joins TRBV28 and TRBJ1-5; 7 nucleotides line up with TRBD1. The CDR3 is 15 amino acids. Germline lookup yields CDR1 MDHEN and CDR2 SYDVKM. V lost 6 bases, J lost 5 bases, and 10 bases stayed unmatched. The CDR3 DNA sequence: TGTGCCAGCAGCTCGGGGACAGAGGTTTATCAGCCCCAGCATTTT. Its protein is CASSSGTEVYQPQHF.

The chain uses TRBV4-2 and TRBJ2-7; a possible D gene is TRBD2 (6 bases). The V and J ends lost 0 bases and 1 base respectively, with 10 bases between them. The CDR3 consists of 15 residues. Germline lookup yields CDR1 LGHNA and CDR2 YNFKEQ. CDR3 DNA: TGTGCCAGCAGCCAAGACGGGGGAAGTTCCTACGAGCAGTACTTC. Protein sequence: CASSQDGGSSYEQYF.

The chain recombines TRBV7-2 with TRBJ2-7; TRBD2 aligns across 7 bases. Germline lookup yields CDR1 SGHTA and CDR2 FQGNSA. V was clipped by 5 bases and J by 4 bases; unmatched bases: 11. This CDR3 is built from 15 residues. CDR3 amino acids: CASSRAGPGGYEQYF. The CDR3 coding sequence is TGTGCCAGCAGCCGGGCTGGGCCCGGGGGGTACGAGCAGTACTTC.

The chain carries TRBV5-4 and TRBJ1-4; TRBD1 aligns across 9 bases. The junction had 5 bases not matched to a gene; V was cut back by 4 bases and J by 4 bases. Germline assignment: CDR1 SGHNT and CDR2 YYREEE (reference sequence). The CDR3 is 15 residues long. The CDR3 region has the DNA TGTGCCAGCAGCACACGACAGGGGGATAATGAAAAACTGTTTTTT. Residues: CASSTRQGDNEKLFF. The variable domain in full, completed from reference TRBV5-4 and TRBJ1-4, reads ETGVTQSPTHLIKTRGQQVTLRCSSQSGHNTVSWYQQALGQGPQFIFQYYREEENGRGNFPPRFSGLQFPNYSSELNVNALELDDSALYLCASSTRQGDNEKLFFGSGTQLSVL.

The rearrangement joins TRBV2 to TRBJ2-3; D is tentatively TRBD1 or TRBD2 (5 bases each). Germline-derived CDR1 and CDR2 are SNHLY and FYNNEI. Trimming pared 3 bases from V and 3 bases from J, leaving 10 bases between. CDR3 length: 14 residues. The CDR3 nucleotides read TGTGCCAGCAGTGACCAGGGAGAGACAGATACGCAGTATTTT. It encodes CASSDQGETDTQYF. The full variable domain, rest sourced from reference TRBV2 and TRBJ2-3, is EPEVTQTPSHQVTQMGQEVILRCVPISNHLYFYWYRQILGQKVEFLVSFYNNEISEKSEIFDDQFSVERPDGSNFTLKIRSTKLEDSAMYFCASSDQGETDTQYFGPGTRLTVL.

In its sample, this clone ranks as large. DNA for the CDR3: TGTGCCAGCTGGGGACAGGGGAAGTTGGGTGGAAACACCATATATTTT. Its translation: CASWGQGKLGGNTIYF. V gene TRBV6-6 combines with J gene TRBJ1-3; 10 nucleotides line up with TRBD1. The CDR3 consists of 16 residues. V lost 8 bases, J lost 3 bases, and 10 bases stayed unmatched. Germline lookup yields CDR1 MNHNY and CDR2 SVGAGI (reference sequence).

This clone has more than one count but fewer than ten. At one end, the junction sequence differs from germline, possibly due to a read error. The J gene is TRBJ2-2, the V gene TRBV18, with D possibly matching TRBD2 (5 bases). Looked up from germline, CDR1 is KGHSH and CDR2 is LQKENI. The CDR3 is 15 amino acids. CDR3 coding DNA: TGTGCCAGCTCACCACCTCCCGGGAACAACGGGGAGCTGTTTTTT. Translated, it gives CASSPPPGNNGELFF.

V and J are TRBV19 and TRBJ2-1; the match to TRBD2 covers 11 bases. CDR3 size: 19 residues. The V gene end was trimmed by 4 bases and the J gene end by 0 bases; junction bases not matched to a gene: 11. Germline V lookup: CDR1 LNHDA, CDR2 SQIVND (reference sequence). DNA of the CDR3: TGTGCCAGTAGTAAAGCCCCTCATAGCGGGAGGGCCTCCTACAATGAGCAGTTCTTC. Translating it yields CASSKAPHSGRASYNEQFF.

This chain links TRBV6-1 with TRBJ1-2; D is undetermined. The CDR3 is 15 amino acids. Germline CDR1 reads MNHNS; CDR2 reads SASEGT. Trimming shortened V by 0 bases and J by 3 bases, and 11 bases separated the two germline ends. The CDR3 sequence: CASSEALGFDYGYTF. CDR3 nucleotides: TGTGCCAGCAGTGAAGCGCTCGGGTTCGACTATGGCTACACCTTC.

The chain employs TRBV19 and TRBJ2-6; D is ambiguous. V lost 3 bases and J lost 5, with 5 bases in between. Germline values: CDR1 LNHDA, CDR2 SQIVND (reference sequence). The CDR3 consists of 13 residues. The DNA of the CDR3 is TGTGCCAGTAGTATCCCATGGGCCAACGTCCTGACTTTC. Translation: CASSIPWANVLTF.

The gene calls are TRBV4-3 and TRBJ1-2, with unresolved D. Germline V gene data show CDR1 as LGHNA and CDR2 as YSLEER. The CDR3 has 14 amino acids. V dropped 1 base and J dropped 4 bases, with 10 bases sitting between them. CDR3 DNA: TGCGCCAGCAGCCAAGGGGTTACCGCCTATGGCTACACCTTC. This encodes CASSQGVTAYGYTF.

V and J are TRBV28 and TRBJ2-5, with 13 bases that match TRBD2. CDR1 MDHEN and CDR2 SYDVKM come from the germline V gene. CDR3 length equals 18 residues. The V gene end was trimmed by 5 bases and the J gene end by 5 bases; junction bases not matched to a gene: 14. The CDR3: CASSTGLAGTGRGETQYF. The CDR3 DNA reads as TGTGCCAGCAGTACGGGACTAGCGGGAACCGGAAGAGGGGAGACCCAGTACTTC.

The CDR3 loop reads CASSLDVYRQETQYF. The DNA of the CDR3 is TGTGCCAGCAGCTTAGACGTTTACCGACAAGAGACCCAGTACTTC. The V gene is TRBV7-2, the J gene TRBJ2-5; D unclear. Germline V gene lookup returns CDR1 SGHTA and CDR2 FQGNSA. The CDR3 has 15 amino acids. Trimming cost V 1 base and J 2 bases, with 11 bases left between them.

The chain combines TRBV4-1 with TRBJ1-4, with 12 bases aligning to TRBD1. V shed 3 bases, J shed 10 bases, and the junction held 9 bases outside the gene matches. This CDR3 comprises 16 residues. From germline, CDR1 is MGHRA and CDR2 YSYEKL. The CDR3 loop is CASSQETGTGGGKLFF. CDR3 sequence (DNA): TGCGCCAGCAGCCAGGAAACCGGGACAGGGGGCGGAAAACTGTTTTTT.

The V call is TRBV7-8, the J call TRBJ1-2, with 7 bases matching TRBD1. V shed 6 bases and J 8 bases; nucleotides not matched to a gene: 9. There are 13 residues in the CDR3. Germline CDR1 SGHVS, CDR2 FQNEAQ. CDR3: CASRSRGSEGYTF. The CDR3, as DNA: TGTGCCAGCAGATCCAGGGGGAGTGAAGGCTACACCTTC.

V usage is TRBV19 and J usage is TRBJ1-5, with D perhaps matching TRBD1 (5 bases). Per the germline V gene, CDR1 is LNHDA and CDR2 is SQIVND (reference sequence). V lost 0 bases and J lost 7, with 7 bases in between. The CDR3 runs to 13 residues. CDR3 bases: TGTGCCAGTAGTATAGAACAGGTCCAGCCCCAGCATTTT. Translation gives CASSIEQVQPQHF.

The V and J genes are TRBV5-1 and TRBJ2-1; D not resolved. Germline-derived CDR1 and CDR2 are SGHRS and YFSETQ. This CDR3 has 14 amino acids. V dropped 0 bases and J dropped 5 bases, with 9 bases sitting between them. DNA of the CDR3: TGCGCCAGCAGCTTGGAGCCCGCTAACAATGAGCAGTTCTTC. Translated, it gives CASSLEPANNEQFF. Complete variable domain (other parts from reference TRBV5-1 and TRBJ2-1): KAGVTQTPRYLIKTRGQQVTLSCSPISGHRSVSWYQQTPGQGLQFLFEYFSETQRNKGNFPGRFSGRQFSNSRSEMNVSTLELGDSALYLCASSLEPANNEQFFGPGTRLTVL.

This chain joins TRBV7-9 and TRBJ2-5, with 7 bases aligning to TRBD2. The CDR3 is 16 residues long. Trimming took 0 bases from V and 0 from J; bases not matched to a gene: 4. Germline V gives CDR1 SEHNR, CDR2 FQNEAQ (reference sequence). The CDR3: CASSLAGGSDQETQYF. The DNA for the CDR3 is TGTGCCAGCAGCTTAGCGGGCGGGAGCGACCAAGAGACCCAGTACTTC. Full variable domain (remainder filled in from reference TRBV7-9 and TRBJ2-5): DTGVSQNPRHKITKRGQNVTFRCDPISEHNRLYWYRQTLGQGPEFLTYFQNEAQLEKSRLLSDRFSAERPKGSFSTLEIQRTEQGDSAMYLCASSLAGGSDQETQYFGPGTRLLVL.

CDR3 DNA sequence: TGTGCCAGCAGCTACGGTAGTAGGGCTACCGAGCAGTACTTC. Amino acid sequence: CASSYGSRATEQYF. The rearrangement uses TRBV6-5 and TRBJ2-7, with D unclear. The V end was cut by 6 bases, the J end by 6 bases, with 18 bases between. CDR1 and CDR2 (germline): MNHEY, SVGAGI. The CDR3 has 14 residues.

The chain links TRBV6-1 to TRBJ2-7; weak D call: TRBD2 (5 bases). Trimming pared 9 bases from V and 2 bases from J, leaving 11 bases between. Per the germline V gene, CDR1 is MNHNS and CDR2 is SASEGT. The CDR3 runs 12 residues. The DNA of the CDR3 is TGTGCCAGTGCCCGGGAAACCTACGAGCAGTACTTC. This codes for CASARETYEQYF.

This clone was detected only a few times. The chain has TRBV19 and TRBJ2-1, with D possibly being TRBD1 (6 bases). Germline values: CDR1 LNHDA, CDR2 SQIVND (reference sequence). V was clipped by 1 base and J by 8 bases, with 12 bases between them. This CDR3 is 14 amino acids long. CDR3 nucleotides: TGTGCCAGTAGTATAGTCGGGGCAGGGGATGAGCAGTTCTTC. Translating it yields CASSIVGAGDEQFF.

J is TRBJ2-1 and V is TRBV5-6; D gene unclear. Deletions cut 2 bases from V and 2 bases from J, with 11 bases between. Per germline, CDR1 SGHDT and CDR2 YYEEEE. This CDR3 has 15 residues. In DNA form, the CDR3 reads TGTGCCAGCAGCTTAGACCCTAATCCCTACAATGAGCAGTTCTTC. This gives the protein CASSLDPNPYNEQFF.

V is TRBV7-9 and J is TRBJ2-2, with 11 bases identical to TRBD1. The CDR3 contains 18 residues. V shed 5 bases and J 4 bases; nucleotides not matched to a gene: 12. Germline V CDR1 and CDR2: SEHNR, FQNEAQ (reference sequence). The CDR3 coding sequence is TGTGCCAGCAGCCTAAGGACGGGACAGGGGGTAGTCACCGGGGAGCTGTTTTTT. Encoded protein: CASSLRTGQGVVTGELFF.

This chain connects TRBV28 to TRBJ2-1; 8 positions agree with TRBD1. V dropped 4 bases and J dropped 4; count of bases not matched to a gene: 3. Germline values: CDR1 MDHEN, CDR2 SYDVKM. The CDR3 runs 14 residues. Here the CDR3 DNA reads TGTGCCAGCAGTTCCAGGACAGGGTACAATGAGCAGTTCTTC. This translates into CASSSRTGYNEQFF.